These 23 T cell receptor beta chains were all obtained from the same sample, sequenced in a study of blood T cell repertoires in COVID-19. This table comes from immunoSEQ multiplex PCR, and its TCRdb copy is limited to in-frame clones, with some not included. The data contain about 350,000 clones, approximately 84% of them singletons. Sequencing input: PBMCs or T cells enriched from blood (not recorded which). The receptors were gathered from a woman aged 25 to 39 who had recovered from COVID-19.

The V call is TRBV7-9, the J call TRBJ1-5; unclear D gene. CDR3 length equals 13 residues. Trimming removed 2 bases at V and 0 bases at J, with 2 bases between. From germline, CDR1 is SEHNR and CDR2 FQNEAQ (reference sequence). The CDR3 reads CASSLHSNQPQHF. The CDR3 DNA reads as TGTGCCAGCAGCTTACATAGCAATCAGCCCCAGCATTTT.

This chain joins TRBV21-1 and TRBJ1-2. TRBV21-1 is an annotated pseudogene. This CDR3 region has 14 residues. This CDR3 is CASSQAREAYGYTF. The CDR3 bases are TGTGCCAGCAGTCAGGCGAGGGAGGCCTATGGCTACACCTTC.

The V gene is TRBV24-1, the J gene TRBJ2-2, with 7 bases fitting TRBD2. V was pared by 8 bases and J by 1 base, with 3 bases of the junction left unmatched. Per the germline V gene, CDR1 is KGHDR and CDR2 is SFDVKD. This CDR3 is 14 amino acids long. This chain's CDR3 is CATTAGQNTGELFF. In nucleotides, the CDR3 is TGTGCCACCACAGCGGGGCAGAACACCGGGGAGCTGTTTTTT.

CDR3 sequence reads: CASRTDGGDSPLHF. The CDR3 bases are TGTGCCAGCAGAACGGACGGGGGAGATTCACCCCTCCACTTT. V is TRBV6-5 and J is TRBJ1-6, with D possibly matching TRBD1 (5 bases). The V gene's germline CDR1 is MNHEY and CDR2 SVGAGI. The ends were cut back, 6 bases at V and 8 bases at J, with 14 bases in the middle. The CDR3 has 14 amino acids.

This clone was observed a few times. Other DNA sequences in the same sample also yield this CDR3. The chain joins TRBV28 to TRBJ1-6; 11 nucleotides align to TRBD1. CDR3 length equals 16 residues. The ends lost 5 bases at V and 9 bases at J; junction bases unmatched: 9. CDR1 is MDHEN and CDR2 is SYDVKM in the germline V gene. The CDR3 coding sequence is TGTGCCAGCAGTCCTCTCGAGGGACAGGGGGGTTCACCCCTCCACTTT. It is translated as CASSPLEGQGGSPLHF.

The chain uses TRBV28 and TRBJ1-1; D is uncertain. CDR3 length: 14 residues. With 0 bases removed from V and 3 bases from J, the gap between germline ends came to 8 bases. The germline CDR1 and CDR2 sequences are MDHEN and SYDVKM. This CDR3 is CASSLWGRDTEAFF. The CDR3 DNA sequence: TGTGCCAGCAGTTTATGGGGGAGGGACACTGAAGCTTTCTTT. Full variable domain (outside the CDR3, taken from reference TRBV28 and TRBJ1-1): DVKVTQSSRYLVKRTGEKVFLECVQDMDHENMFWYRQDPGLGLRLIYFSYDVKMKEKGDIPEGYSVSREKKERFSLILESASTNQTSMYLCASSLWGRDTEAFFGQGTRLTVV.

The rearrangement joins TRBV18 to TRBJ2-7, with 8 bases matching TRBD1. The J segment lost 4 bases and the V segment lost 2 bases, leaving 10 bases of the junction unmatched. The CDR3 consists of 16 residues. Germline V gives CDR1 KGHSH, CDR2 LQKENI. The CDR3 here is CASSPGQGGLGYEQYF. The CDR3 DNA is TGTGCCAGCTCACCAGGACAGGGAGGATTGGGATACGAGCAGTACTTC. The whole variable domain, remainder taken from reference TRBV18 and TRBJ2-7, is NAGVMQNPRHLVRRRGQEARLRCSPMKGHSHVYWYRQLPEEGLKFMVYLQKENIIDESGMPKERFSAEFPKEGPSILRIQQVVRGDSAAYFCASSPGQGGLGYEQYFGPGTRLTVT.

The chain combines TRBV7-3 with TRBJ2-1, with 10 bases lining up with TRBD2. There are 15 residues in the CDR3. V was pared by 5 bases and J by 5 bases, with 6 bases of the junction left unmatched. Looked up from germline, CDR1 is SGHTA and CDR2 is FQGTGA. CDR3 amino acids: CASSRSGGSDNEQFF. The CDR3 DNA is TGTGCCAGCAGCCGTAGCGGGGGGAGCGACAATGAGCAGTTCTTC.

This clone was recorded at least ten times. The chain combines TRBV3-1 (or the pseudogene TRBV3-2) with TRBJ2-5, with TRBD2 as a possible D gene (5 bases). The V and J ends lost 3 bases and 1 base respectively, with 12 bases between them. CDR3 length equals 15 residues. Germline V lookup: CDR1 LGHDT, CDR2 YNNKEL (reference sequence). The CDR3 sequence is CASSHLAGGQETQYF. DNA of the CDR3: TGTGCCAGCAGCCACCTCGCGGGTGGCCAAGAGACCCAGTACTTC.

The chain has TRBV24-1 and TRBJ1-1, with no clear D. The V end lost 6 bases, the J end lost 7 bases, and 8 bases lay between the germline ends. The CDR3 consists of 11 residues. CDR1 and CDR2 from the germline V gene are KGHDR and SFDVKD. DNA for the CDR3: TGTGCCACCAGTAGAAGAGTTGAAGCTTTCTTT. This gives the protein CATSRRVEAFF.

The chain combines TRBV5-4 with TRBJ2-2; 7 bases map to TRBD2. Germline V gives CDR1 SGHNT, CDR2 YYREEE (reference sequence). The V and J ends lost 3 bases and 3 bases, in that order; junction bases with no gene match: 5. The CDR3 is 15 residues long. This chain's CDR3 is CASSWAGDYTGELFF. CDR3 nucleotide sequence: TGTGCCAGCAGCTGGGCGGGGGATTACACCGGGGAGCTGTTTTTT.

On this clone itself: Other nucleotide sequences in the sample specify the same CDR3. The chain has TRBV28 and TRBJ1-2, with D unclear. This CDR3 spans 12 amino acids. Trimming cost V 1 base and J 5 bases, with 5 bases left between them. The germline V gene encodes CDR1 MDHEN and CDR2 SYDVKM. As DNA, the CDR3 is TGTGCCAGCAGTTTATCGGGGTATGGCTACACCTTC. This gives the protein CASSLSGYGYTF.

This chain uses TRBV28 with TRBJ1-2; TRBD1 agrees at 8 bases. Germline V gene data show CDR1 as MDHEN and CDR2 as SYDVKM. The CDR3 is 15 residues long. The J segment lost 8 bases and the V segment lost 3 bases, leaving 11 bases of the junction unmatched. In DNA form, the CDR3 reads TGTGCCAGCAGTTTCTCAGGGACAGGACTAAAAGGCTACACCTTC. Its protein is CASSFSGTGLKGYTF.

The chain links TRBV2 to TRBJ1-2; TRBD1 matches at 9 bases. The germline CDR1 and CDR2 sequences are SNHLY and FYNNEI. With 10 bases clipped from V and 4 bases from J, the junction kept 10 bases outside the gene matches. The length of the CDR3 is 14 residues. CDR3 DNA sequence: TGTGCCACCCACGGGACAGGGACACGCTATGGCTACACCTTC. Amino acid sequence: CATHGTGTRYGYTF. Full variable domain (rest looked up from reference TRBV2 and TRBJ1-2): EPEVTQTPSHQVTQMGQEVILRCVPISNHLYFYWYRQILGQKVEFLVSFYNNEISEKSEIFDDQFSVERPDGSNFTLKIRSTKLEDSAMYFCATHGTGTRYGYTFGSGTRLTVV.

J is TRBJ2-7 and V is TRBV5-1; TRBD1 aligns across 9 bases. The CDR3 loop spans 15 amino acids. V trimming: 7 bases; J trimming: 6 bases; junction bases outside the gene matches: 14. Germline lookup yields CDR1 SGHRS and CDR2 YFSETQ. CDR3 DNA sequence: TGCGCCAGCTCAGGGGAGGGGACAGGGAGCTTCGAGCAGTACTTC. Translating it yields CASSGEGTGSFEQYF.

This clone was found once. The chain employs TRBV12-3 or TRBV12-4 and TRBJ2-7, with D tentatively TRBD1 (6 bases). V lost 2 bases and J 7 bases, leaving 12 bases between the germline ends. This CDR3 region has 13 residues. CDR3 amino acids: CASSLISQGEQYF. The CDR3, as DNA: TGTGCCAGCAGTTTAATATCACAGGGAGAGCAGTACTTC.

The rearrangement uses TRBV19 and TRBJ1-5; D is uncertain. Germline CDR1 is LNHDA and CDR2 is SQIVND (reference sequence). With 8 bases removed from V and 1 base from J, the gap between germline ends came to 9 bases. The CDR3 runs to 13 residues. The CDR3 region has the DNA TGTGCCAGTCGGGGTAGGAGCAATCAGCCCCAGCATTTT. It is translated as CASRGRSNQPQHF.

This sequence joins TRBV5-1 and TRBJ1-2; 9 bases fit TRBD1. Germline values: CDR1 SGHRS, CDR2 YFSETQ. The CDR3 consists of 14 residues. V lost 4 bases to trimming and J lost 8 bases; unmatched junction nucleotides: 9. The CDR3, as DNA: TGCGCCAGCAGCATGGACAGGGGAGATGCGGGCTACACCTTC. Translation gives CASSMDRGDAGYTF.

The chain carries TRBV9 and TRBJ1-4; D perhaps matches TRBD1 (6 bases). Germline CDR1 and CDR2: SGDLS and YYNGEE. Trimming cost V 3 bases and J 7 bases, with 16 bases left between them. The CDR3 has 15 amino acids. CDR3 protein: CASSATQGRAEKLFF. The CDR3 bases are TGTGCCAGCAGCGCCACCCAGGGGAGGGCTGAAAAACTGTTTTTT.

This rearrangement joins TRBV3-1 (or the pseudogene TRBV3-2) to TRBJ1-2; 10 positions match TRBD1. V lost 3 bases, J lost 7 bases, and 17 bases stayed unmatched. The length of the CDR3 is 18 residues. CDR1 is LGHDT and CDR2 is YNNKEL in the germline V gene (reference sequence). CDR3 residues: CASSQGPHSDRGHAGYTF. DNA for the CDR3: TGTGCCAGCAGCCAGGGACCCCACAGCGACAGGGGGCATGCTGGCTACACCTTC.

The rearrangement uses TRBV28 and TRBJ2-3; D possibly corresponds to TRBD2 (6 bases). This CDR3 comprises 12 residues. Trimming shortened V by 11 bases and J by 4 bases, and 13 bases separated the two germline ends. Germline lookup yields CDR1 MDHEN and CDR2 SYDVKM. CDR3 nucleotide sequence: TGTGCCTCAGGATCGGGGGCAGATACGCAGTATTTT. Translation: CASGSGADTQYF.

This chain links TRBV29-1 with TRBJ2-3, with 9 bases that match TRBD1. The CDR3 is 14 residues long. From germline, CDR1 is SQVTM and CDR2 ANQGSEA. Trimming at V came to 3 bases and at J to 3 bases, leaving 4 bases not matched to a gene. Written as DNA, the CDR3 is TGCAGCGTTGATACAGGGGGCTCAACAGATACGCAGTATTTT. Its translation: CSVDTGGSTDTQYF.

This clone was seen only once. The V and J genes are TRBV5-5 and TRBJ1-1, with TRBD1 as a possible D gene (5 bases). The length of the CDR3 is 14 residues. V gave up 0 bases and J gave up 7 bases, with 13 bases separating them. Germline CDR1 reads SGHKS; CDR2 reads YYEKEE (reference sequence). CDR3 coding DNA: TGTGCCAGCAGCTTGGCCTTTACAGGTCTTGAAGCTTTCTTT. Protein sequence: CASSLAFTGLEAFF. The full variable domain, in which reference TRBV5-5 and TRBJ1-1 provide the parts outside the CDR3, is DAGVTQSPTHLIKTRGQQVTLRCSPISGHKSVSWYQQVLGQGPQFIFQYYEKEERGRGNFPDRFSARQFPNYSSELNVNALLLGDSALYLCASSLAFTGLEAFFGQGTRLTVV.